These T cell receptor beta chains were read from a single sample in a study of human T cells and chemical hapten exposure. Each CDR3 protein is one row after TCRdb ran MiXCR on the RACE reads. Seen here are under 450,000 distinct CDR3 sequences, nearly 5% observed once, and the top ten hold approximately 2.3%. Sequenced material: whole blood, taken in connection with sensitization to the hapten diphenylcyclopropenone (DPC). The receptors originated from a woman in her 50s with alopecia areata. Some clones in this sample may be carry-over from other donors' samples. Both conserved end residues are part of each CDR3. The D gene is left open where the match is weak. For some rows the clone size is stated as once, few or many, or as a class when expanded; others skip it.

V	J	size	D	DNA	CDR3
TRBV5-1	TRBJ2-1	many	TRBD2	TGCGCCAGCAGTTATAGCGGGGGGCGAAGCTCCTACAATGAGCAGTTCTTC	CASSYSGGRSSYNEQFF
TRBV5-1	TRBJ1-3	few	.	TGCGCCAGCAGCTTGGACGTCACGGGAAACACCATATATTTT	CASSLDVTGNTIYF
TRBV12-3/TRBV12-4	TRBJ2-1	many	TRBD2	TGTGCCAGCAGTACCCCCGGGACTAGCCAGTTCTTC	CASSTPGTSQFF
TRBV10-3	TRBJ2-1	few	TRBD1	TGTGCCATCAGACAGGGGGCAACCTACAATGAGCAGTTCTTC	CAIRQGATYNEQFF
TRBV7-9	TRBJ2-3	.	.	TGTGCCAGCAGCTTTTTAGGAATCACAGATACGCAGTATTTT	CASSFLGITDTQYF
TRBV6-2/TRBV6-3	TRBJ2-1	many	.	TGTGCCAGCGGCACTATCGCTCCGTTCTTC	CASGTIAPFF
TRBV7-9	TRBJ2-2	many	.	TGTGCCAGCAGCTTTCCCCTCTCGGAGCTGTTTTTT	CASSFPLSELFF
TRBV3-1	TRBJ2-2	many	.	TGTGCCAGCAGCCAAGGTCGGCCCGGGGAGCTGTTTTTT	CASSQGRPGELFF
TRBV9	TRBJ2-1	many	.	TGTGCCAGCAGCGTAGCGGCTAATCAGGTCTACAATGAGCAGTTCTTC	CASSVAANQVYNEQFF
TRBV6-2/TRBV6-3	TRBJ2-1	many	TRBD2	TGTGCCAGCAGTAAGACTAGCGGACTGTACAATGAGCAGTTCTTC	CASSKTSGLYNEQFF
TRBV6-2/TRBV6-3	TRBJ2-7	few	TRBD1	TGTGCCAGCAGGAAACCGGGACAGGGGGCCTACGAGCAGTACTTC	CASRKPGQGAYEQYF
TRBV7-8	TRBJ2-5	.	.	TGTGCCAGCAGCTTACGCGGGACAGTCACAGGGACCCAGTACTTC	CASSLRGTVTGTQYF
TRBV9	TRBJ2-2	many	.	TGTGCCAGCAGCCCCTCCGGGGGTAGCTTCACCGGGGAGCTGTTTTTT	CASSPSGGSFTGELFF
TRBV28	TRBJ1-5	many	.	TGTGCCAGCAGTTTACGAGGAGGGTTCAATCAGCCCCAGCATTTT	CASSLRGGFNQPQHF
TRBV3-1	TRBJ1-1	many	.	TGTGCCAGCAGCGCCACCCACGAGACTGAAGCTTTCTTT	CASSATHETEAFF
TRBV18	TRBJ2-7	many	.	TGTGCCAGCTCCCCCAGAAGTACGACCTACGAGCAGTACTTC	CASSPRSTTYEQYF
TRBV7-6	TRBJ2-5	many	.	TGTGCCAGCAGCCTCACGGTCCAAGAGACCCAGTACTTC	CASSLTVQETQYF
TRBV30	TRBJ2-3	many	TRBD2	TGTGCCTGGAGGGTAGCGGGATCCACAGATACGCAGTATTTT	CAWRVAGSTDTQYF
TRBV12-3/TRBV12-4	TRBJ2-6	few	TRBD1	TGTGCCAGCAGAGTACGACAGGGAGAGGGGGCCAACGTCCTGACTTTC	CASRVRQGEGANVLTF
TRBV28	TRBJ2-7	.	TRBD1	TGTGCCAGCAGGCCGGGACAGGGGGCCGGTGAGCAGTACTTC	CASRPGQGAGEQYF
TRBV7-2	TRBJ1-5	many	TRBD1	TGTGCCAGCAGGCAAACAGGGGAAGGACAGCCCCAGCATTTT	CASRQTGEGQPQHF
TRBV11-2	TRBJ2-6	many	.	TGTGCCAGCAGCTTGGGAGTTTCCAGCTCTGGGGCCAACGTCCTGACTTTC	CASSLGVSSSGANVLTF
TRBV20-1	TRBJ1-2	many	.	TGCAGTGCTAGGAGGGAAAGCTACACCTTC	CSARRESYTF
TRBV28	TRBJ2-7	many	TRBD2	TGTGCCAGTGAGGGCGGGAGTGCCTACGAGCAGTACTTC	CASEGGSAYEQYF
TRBV29-1	TRBJ2-3	many	TRBD1	TGCAGCGTAGAGACAGGGCATACGCAGTATTTT	CSVETGHTQYF
TRBV28	TRBJ2-1	.	.	TGTGCCAGCAGTCTTTCCGCCGGGACAAGCTCCTACAATGAGCAGTTCTTC	CASSLSAGTSSYNEQFF
TRBV24-1	TRBJ2-3	many	TRBD2	TGTGCCACCAGTGATCCTTGGTGTCTAGCGGGGGGCCTTGGAGATACGCAGTATTTT	CATSDPWCLAGGLGDTQYF
TRBV6-6	TRBJ2-1	many	.	TGTGCCAGCAGTTACACAGGGATGATCAATGAGCAGTTCTTC	CASSYTGMINEQFF